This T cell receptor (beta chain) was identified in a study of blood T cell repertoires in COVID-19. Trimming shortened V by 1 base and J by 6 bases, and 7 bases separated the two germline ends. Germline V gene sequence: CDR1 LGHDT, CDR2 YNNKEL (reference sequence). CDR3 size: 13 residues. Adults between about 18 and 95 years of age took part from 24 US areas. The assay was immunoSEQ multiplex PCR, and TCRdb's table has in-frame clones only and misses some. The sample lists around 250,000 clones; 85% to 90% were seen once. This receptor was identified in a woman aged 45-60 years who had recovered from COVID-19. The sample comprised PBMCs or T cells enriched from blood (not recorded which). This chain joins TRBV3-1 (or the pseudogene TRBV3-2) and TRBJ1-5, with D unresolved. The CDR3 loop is CASSQAQSQPQHF. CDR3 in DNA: TGTGCCAGCAGCCAAGCCCAGTCTCAGCCCCAGCATTTT.